This TCR beta chain comes out of a study of T cell responses to AZD1222 COVID-19 vaccine. General study points: Baseline seropositives among AZD1222 recipients totaled only five to seven. Two AZD1222 administrations were followed by greater Spike-specific TCR breadth and depth. The reported proportion of spike-specific TCRs targeting unmutated variant regions was nearly half. Spike regions recognized by vaccine-associated CD4 TCRs spanned the protein, led by 160-218 and 743-854.

Using immunoSEQ multiplex PCR, the repertoire was profiled, and TCRdb retains in-frame clones only, with some absent. Of about 100,000 clones in the sample, approximately 86% were seen once. Regarding this clone: What it recognizes is unknown.

V shed 3 bases and J shed 0 bases, with 14 bases lying between them. Germline V gene data show CDR1 as LNHDA and CDR2 as SQIVND (reference sequence). The CDR3 spans 16 residues. The sequence came from an adult in good health. J is TRBJ1-1 and V is TRBV19, with D possibly TRBD1 on 5 matching bases. Specimen: peripheral blood, collected on day 0 of AZD1222 vaccination. The DNA of the CDR3 is TGTGCCAGTAGTATTGAGGGGCCCCCCATGAACACTGAAGCTTTCTTT. This encodes CASSIEGPPMNTEAFF.